Below, 10 T cell receptor beta chains from the same sample are listed, as sequenced in a study of blood T cells in healthy people across ages. Then a second PCR, running roughly 7 to 11 cycles, was carried out with a sample-barcoded 5' primer and a J-beta primer mix. In TCRdb, the 5' RACE reads were re-called with MiXCR into one record per CDR3 protein. The repertoire consists of about 640,000 distinct CDR3 sequences, with approximately 30% occurring once and the leading ten covering 15% to 17%. What was sequenced was blood. The receptors come from a woman of 80 years or more in good health.

Many counts were recorded for this clonotype. The chain uses TRBV7-2 and TRBJ2-1, with D tentatively TRBD1 (6 bases). CDR1 is SGHTA, CDR2 FQGNSA, per germline. With 5 bases removed from V and 0 bases from J, the gap between germline ends came to 17 bases. This CDR3 contains 17 residues. In nucleotides, the CDR3 is TGTGCCAGCAGCGTAACCGGGACACCGAGCTCCTACAATGAGCAGTTCTTC. This encodes CASSVTGTPSSYNEQFF.

As for this clonotype: One end of the junction varies from germline; a read error may be responsible. J is TRBJ1-1 and V is TRBV25-1; 10 positions agree with TRBD1. The CDR3 runs 16 residues. Germline CDR1 and CDR2: MGHDK and SYGVNS. In DNA form, the CDR3 reads TGTGTCAGCACTGGGACAGGGGCCCACATGAACACTGAAGCTTTCTTT. This translates into CVSTGTGAHMNTEAFF.

About this clonotype: This may be a read error: a much more frequent sequence differs by one nucleotide. The chain links TRBV6-6 to TRBJ2-7; a possible D gene is TRBD2 (6 bases). CDR3 size: 14 residues. Germline lookup yields CDR1 MNHNY and CDR2 SVGAGI (reference sequence). V lost 4 bases, J lost 7 bases, and 17 bases lay in between. In DNA, the CDR3 is TGTGCCAGCAGTTTTCCCGGGACTCGAAATGAGCAGTACTTC. It encodes CASSFPGTRNEQYF.

Notes on this clonotype: A much larger clone sits a single nucleotide away, making a read error possible. The chain recombines TRBV27 with TRBJ2-3; 9 nucleotides match TRBD2. V lost 5 bases and J lost 7; bases outside the gene matches: 13. The CDR3 consists of 16 residues. Germline loops: CDR1 MNHEY, CDR2 SMNVEV (reference sequence). The CDR3 DNA reads as TGTGCCAGCAGTGGGGATCGTGGCGGGGGGGCTTATACGCAGTATTTT. Its translation is CASSGDRGGGAYTQYF.

This clonotype came up many times. The J gene is TRBJ2-6, the V gene TRBV9, with no clear D. The CDR3 runs 14 residues. V lost 5 bases to trimming and J lost 0 bases, with 6 bases between them. Germline CDR1 and CDR2: SGDLS and YYNGEE. Here the CDR3 reads CASRRSSGANVLTF. In DNA, the CDR3 is TGTGCCAGCAGGAGAAGCTCTGGGGCCAACGTCCTGACTTTC.

Comments on this clonotype: A read error may account for a junction end that differs from germline. J is TRBJ1-5 and V is TRBV27, with D hard to call. The length of the CDR3 is 15 residues. The V gene's germline CDR1 is MNHEY and CDR2 SMNVEV (reference sequence). CDR3 amino acids: CANSLLRGGNQPQHF. CDR3 DNA: TGTGCCAACAGTTTGCTTCGGGGAGGCAATCAGCCCCAGCATTTT.

This clonotype was detected ten times or more. The CDR3 reads CASSKTTGGYTF. DNA of the CDR3: TGTGCCAGCAGCAAAACCACAGGGGGCTACACCTTC. The chain employs TRBV7-2 and TRBJ1-2; D possibly corresponds to TRBD1 (6 bases). Germline values: CDR1 SGHTA, CDR2 FQGNSA. With 5 bases removed from V and 8 bases from J, the gap between germline ends came to 12 bases. There are 12 residues in the CDR3.

This clonotype was found a few times. A read error may explain this, as a much larger clone is one base away. The gene calls are TRBV12-3 or TRBV12-4 and TRBJ2-1, with D hard to call. Trimming took 0 bases from V and 7 from J, leaving 7 bases between them. The CDR3 sequence is 13 residues long. The CDR3 nucleotides read TGTGCCAGCAGTTTAGCGATAGGGAATGAGCAGTTCTTC. This sequence encodes CASSLAIGNEQFF.

Remarks on this clonotype: A much larger clone differs from this one at a single base, so this may be a read error. This chain uses TRBV5-1 with TRBJ2-5; a weak D match, TRBD2 (5 bases). Looked up from germline, CDR1 is SGHRS and CDR2 is YFSETQ. V lost 4 bases, J lost 11 bases, and 21 bases lay in between. The CDR3 has 14 residues. DNA of the CDR3: TGCGCCAGCAGCCAACGGAGGATCAACAATGAGCAGTACTTC. Its protein product is CASSQRRINNEQYF.

This clonotype was found many times. The chain couples TRBV20-1 to TRBJ2-1, with 8 bases identical to TRBD1. This CDR3 contains 14 residues. The junction had 10 bases not matched to a gene; V was cut back by 8 bases and J by 4 bases. CDR1 and CDR2 from the germline V gene are DFQATT and SNEGSKA (reference sequence). The CDR3 loop is CSPLPGTGYNEQFF. DNA of the CDR3: TGCAGTCCCCTTCCCGGGACAGGATACAATGAGCAGTTCTTC.